Shown below are 15 T cell receptor beta chains from a single sample sequenced in a study of regulatory T cells in long-lasting Graves disease. This sample's time point: newly diagnosed GD, antithyroid drugs for less than 3 months. The TCR library was prepared using RNA isolated from PBMCs. In building TCR beta libraries, iRepertoire HTBI primers were used together with Arm-PCR of CDR3 regions. TCRdb re-called the multiplex PCR reads through MiXCR, storing one row per CDR3 protein. Of about 470,000 distinct CDR3 sequences listed, under 15% are singletons. The same specimen was also included in a second study, on T cells in Graves' hyperthyroidism and ophthalmopathy.

The material was peripheral blood mononuclear cells (PBMCs), obtained at new diagnosis, from a patient treated with antithyroid drugs. These receptors were taken from a woman in her twenties or thirties with Graves disease.

This clonotype was detected ten times or more. This chain links TRBV10-3 with TRBJ2-7, with 7 bases lining up with TRBD1. The length of the CDR3 is 15 residues. The germline V gene encodes CDR1 ENHRY and CDR2 SYGVKD. V dropped 4 bases and J dropped 6; count of bases not matched to a gene: 12. The CDR3 DNA sequence: TGTGCCATCAGTGGGGCCAAGGACAGGAATCGCGAGCAGTACTTC. It codes for CAISGAKDRNREQYF.

This clonotype was counted only a few times. This rearrangement joins TRBV24-1 to TRBJ1-2; D gene unclear. V was pared by 4 bases and J by 8 bases, with 10 bases between. The CDR3 contains 12 residues. Per the germline V gene, CDR1 is KGHDR and CDR2 is SFDVKD. This CDR3 reads CATSESLGGYTF. The DNA for the CDR3 is TGTGCCACCAGTGAGTCTTTGGGGGGCTACACCTTC.

This clonotype was counted ten times or more. The rearrangement links TRBV5-1 to TRBJ2-2, with 10 bases fitting TRBD1. This CDR3 is 16 amino acids long. V dropped 0 bases and J dropped 5; count of bases not matched to a gene: 4. Germline V gene data show CDR1 as SGHRS and CDR2 as YFSETQ. The CDR3 DNA reads TGCGCCAGCAGCTTGGCAGACAGGGGGCGTACCGGGGAGCTGTTTTTT. Residues: CASSLADRGRTGELFF. Based on the CDR3 plus reference TRBV5-1 and TRBJ2-2, the full variable domain is KAGVTQTPRYLIKTRGQQVTLSCSPISGHRSVSWYQQTPGQGLQFLFEYFSETQRNKGNFPGRFSGRQFSNSRSEMNVSTLELGDSALYLCASSLADRGRTGELFFGEGSRLTVL.

The DNA of the CDR3 is TGCAGCGTTTTAGTCCACGAGCAGTACTTC. Residues: CSVLVHEQYF. The V call is TRBV29-1, the J call TRBJ2-7; D uncertain. V was trimmed by 5 bases and J by 5 bases, leaving 7 bases between them. The V gene's germline CDR1 is SQVTM and CDR2 ANQGSEA. The CDR3 length is 10 residues.

The chain has TRBV6-2 or TRBV6-3 and TRBJ2-1, with TRBD2 matching over 7 bases. CDR3 size: 14 residues. With V trimmed by 2 bases and J by 12 bases, 10 bases remained unmatched. From germline, CDR1 is MNHEY and CDR2 SVGEGT. The CDR3 protein is CASSYQAGGDAQFF. CDR3 nucleotides: TGTGCCAGCAGTTACCAGGCTGGGGGGGACGCGCAGTTCTTC.

On this clonotype itself: Being one base from a much bigger clone, this may be a read error. The chain combines TRBV7-9 with TRBJ2-3; possible D gene TRBD1, 6 bases. Germline CDR1 reads SEHNR; CDR2 reads FQNEAQ (reference sequence). The CDR3 totals 15 residues. CDR3 protein: CANSFQGQASDTQYF. CDR3 nucleotide sequence: TGTGCCAACAGCTTCCAGGGGCAAGCCTCAGATACGCAGTATTTT.

A word on this clonotype: This clone may be a read error of a much larger clone one base away. The chain employs TRBV10-3 and TRBJ1-1, with 9 positions matching TRBD1. This CDR3 is built from 13 residues. Looked up from germline, CDR1 is ENHRY and CDR2 is SYGVKD. Trimming removed 6 bases from V and 1 base from J; junction bases left unmatched: 0. CDR3 bases: TGTGCCATCAGGGACAGGGGGAACACTGAAGCTTTCTTT. Amino acid sequence: CAIRDRGNTEAFF.

About this clonotype itself: A much larger clonotype is one base distant, so this may be a read error. The chain is built from TRBV3-1 and TRBJ2-7, with D maybe TRBD2 (6 bases). This CDR3 contains 14 residues. The germline gives CDR1 LGHDT, CDR2 YNNKEL (reference sequence). The V end was cut by 0 bases, the J end by 7 bases, with 13 bases between. In nucleotides, the CDR3 is TGTGCCAGCAGCCAAGACCTAACTAGCAATGAGCAGTACTTC. Amino acids: CASSQDLTSNEQYF.

This clonotype showed up many times. The chain combines TRBV6-1 with TRBJ1-4; D possibly corresponds to TRBD1 (5 bases). CDR1 is MNHNS and CDR2 is SASEGT in the germline V gene. CDR3 length: 15 residues. V was pared by 5 bases and J by 5 bases, with 15 bases between. The CDR3 spells CASSRRHEGNEKLFF. Written as DNA, the CDR3 is TGTGCCAGCAGTAGACGACATGAGGGGAATGAAAAACTGTTTTTT.

This clonotype occurred a few times. V and J are TRBV27 and TRBJ2-6; no clear D gene. The CDR3 runs to 15 residues. Germline V gene lookup returns CDR1 MNHEY and CDR2 SMNVEV (reference sequence). The V gene lost 4 bases and the J gene lost 0 bases, with 7 bases spanning the gap. The CDR3 DNA follows: TGTGCCAGCAGTTGGTCACTCTCTGGGGCCAACGTCCTGACTTTC. Translated, it gives CASSWSLSGANVLTF.

This clonotype was counted a few times. The V and J genes are TRBV5-6 and TRBJ2-3, with 13 bases lining up with TRBD2. The V gene end was trimmed by 3 bases and the J gene end by 2 bases; junction bases not matched to a gene: 6. The CDR3 is 17 amino acids. CDR1 SGHDT and CDR2 YYEEEE come from the germline V gene. This CDR3 reads CASSWGTSGTYTDTQYF. Here the CDR3 DNA reads TGTGCCAGCAGCTGGGGGACTAGCGGGACATACACAGATACGCAGTATTTT.

This clonotype was recorded many times. The V and J genes are TRBV7-2 and TRBJ2-7, with 7 bases aligning to TRBD1. The CDR3 runs to 12 residues. After removal of 4 bases from V and 7 bases from J, the junction contained 4 bases not matched to a gene. Looked up from germline, CDR1 is SGHTA and CDR2 is FQGNSA. The CDR3 here is CASSSDRFEQYF. As DNA, the CDR3 is TGTGCCAGCAGCTCGGACAGGTTTGAGCAGTACTTC.

This clonotype is a singleton in its sample. V is TRBV7-9 and J is TRBJ1-1; D possibly corresponds to TRBD1 (6 bases). The CDR3 has 14 amino acids. Trimming pared 5 bases from V and 10 bases from J, leaving 20 bases between. Looked up from germline, CDR1 is SEHNR and CDR2 is FQNEAQ (reference sequence). The CDR3 nucleotides read TGTGCCAGCAGCCCGGGGGCCTTAGGGGAGGGAGCTTTCTTT. Its translation is CASSPGALGEGAFF.

In its sample, this clonotype was seen many times. J is TRBJ1-1 and V is TRBV19; a weak D match, TRBD1 (6 bases). The V end lost 10 bases, the J end lost 5 bases, and 20 bases lay between the germline ends. The CDR3 runs to 14 residues. From germline, CDR1 is LNHDA and CDR2 SQIVND (reference sequence). Here the CDR3 reads CAIIGGPRWTEAFF. The CDR3 DNA reads TGTGCCATCATTGGGGGGCCCCGTTGGACTGAAGCTTTCTTT.

The chain is built from TRBV18 and TRBJ1-6; D gene unclear. The germline V gene encodes CDR1 KGHSH and CDR2 LQKENI. V gave up 6 bases and J gave up 4 bases, with 13 bases separating them. The CDR3 extends over 15 amino acids. CDR3 region: CASSAAGGYNSPLHF. The CDR3 nucleotides read TGTGCCAGCTCCGCTGCGGGAGGATATAATTCACCCCTCCACTTT.